Following are 27 T cell receptor beta chains from one sample sequenced in a study of pediatric ulcerative colitis. This table comes from immunoSEQ multiplex PCR, and its TCRdb copy is limited to in-frame clones, with some not included. The sample gives around 30,000 clones, around 82% of which show up once; approximately 4.5% is in the top ten. Sample: blood. These TCRs come from a boy younger than 18 with severe ulcerative colitis.

This rearrangement joins TRBV6-1 to TRBJ1-1; D is unresolved. V shed 5 bases and J shed 8 bases, with 12 bases lying between them. The CDR3 sequence is 12 residues long. CDR1 and CDR2 from the germline V gene are MNHNS and SASEGT. The CDR3 loop is CASSLHALEAFF. The CDR3 region has the DNA TGTGCCAGCAGTTTACATGCTCTAGAAGCTTTCTTT.

The chain recombines TRBV6-5 with TRBJ1-4; D remains ambiguous. The CDR3 totals 15 residues. Per germline, CDR1 MNHEY and CDR2 SVGAGI. V was cut by 0 bases and J by 7 bases, with 12 bases left in between. CDR3 bases: TGTGCCAGCAGTTACTCGAGTACGGGTAGTGAAAAACTGTTTTTT. This sequence encodes CASSYSSTGSEKLFF.

The chain employs TRBV5-1 and TRBJ2-2; D is uncertain. This CDR3 spans 16 amino acids. Trimming removed 4 bases at V and 6 bases at J, with 19 bases between. The germline gives CDR1 SGHRS, CDR2 YFSETQ. The CDR3 protein is CASSESHASQAGELFF. CDR3 nucleotide sequence: TGCGCCAGCAGCGAAAGCCACGCAAGTCAGGCCGGGGAGCTGTTTTTT.

This clone appeared a few times. This sequence joins TRBV6-5 and TRBJ1-1; no firm D call. Trimming left V 0 bases short and J 4 bases short, with 6 bases between. CDR3 size: 13 residues. Germline lookup yields CDR1 MNHEY and CDR2 SVGAGI. CDR3 DNA sequence: TGTGCCAGCAGTTACTCGGCAGGCACTGAAGCTTTCTTT. Translation: CASSYSAGTEAFF.

The chain recombines TRBV4-1 with TRBJ2-3; 14 bases are a match to TRBD2. V gave up 1 base and J gave up 4 bases; unmatched junction bases: 4. Germline CDR1 and CDR2: MGHRA and YSYEKL. The CDR3 totals 17 residues. Here the CDR3 reads CASSQGLAGGAADTQYF. CDR3 DNA sequence: TGCGCCAGCAGCCAAGGACTAGCGGGGGGGGCAGCAGATACGCAGTATTTT.

The chain's CDR3 is CASRWTGLSSYEQYF. The CDR3 DNA is TGCGCCAGCAGGTGGACAGGGCTTTCGTCCTACGAGCAGTACTTC. The J gene is TRBJ2-5, the V gene TRBV10-2; TRBD1 matches at 8 bases. The DNA end lines up better with TRBJ2-7; the J call may be wrong. The CDR3 is 15 residues long. The germline V gene has CDR1 WSHSY and CDR2 SAAADI.

The chain uses TRBV29-1 and TRBJ2-1; no reliable D call. Germline CDR1 is SQVTM and CDR2 is ANQGSEA. The CDR3 totals 14 residues. V lost 7 bases and J 3 bases, leaving 16 bases between the germline ends. The CDR3 bases are TGCAGCGCCACAGCCTGGGTAGACTACAATGAGCAGTTCTTC. Translated, it gives CSATAWVDYNEQFF.

This clone was counted a single time. DNA of the CDR3: TGTGCCAGTAGTATCTCAGACGGAAACACCATATATTTT. Amino acid sequence: CASSISDGNTIYF. V gene TRBV19 combines with J gene TRBJ1-3; D is undetermined. Germline lookup yields CDR1 LNHDA and CDR2 SQIVND (reference sequence). The CDR3 runs 13 residues. Trimming shortened V by 3 bases and J by 4 bases, and 7 bases separated the two germline ends.

This clone was found a few times. The genes are TRBV19 and TRBJ1-1; D might be TRBD1 (6 bases). V was shortened by 3 bases and J by 1 base, with 9 bases between the two germline ends. CDR3 length: 14 amino acids. Germline V gene lookup returns CDR1 LNHDA and CDR2 SQIVND (reference sequence). Written as DNA, the CDR3 is TGTGCCAGTAGTATGGGACAAGAGAACACTGAAGCTTTCTTT. It encodes CASSMGQENTEAFF.

The chain carries TRBV30 and TRBJ1-1; 7 bases agree with TRBD1. Trimming removed 5 bases from V and 2 bases from J; junction bases left unmatched: 5. CDR3 length: 13 residues. The germline V gene has CDR1 GTSNPN and CDR2 SVGIG (reference sequence). The CDR3 spells CAWDRALNTEAFF. The CDR3 DNA reads as TGTGCCTGGGACAGGGCCTTAAACACTGAAGCTTTCTTT. Drawing the rest from reference TRBV30 and TRBJ1-1, the complete variable domain is SQTIHQWPATLVQPVGSPLSLECTVEGTSNPNLYWYRQAAGRGLQLLFYSVGIGQISSEVPQNLSASRPQDRQFILSSKKLLLSDSGFYLCAWDRALNTEAFFGQGTRLTVV.

This clone was recorded only once. The chain carries TRBV6-5 and TRBJ1-2; maybe TRBD1 (6 bases). The germline V gene encodes CDR1 MNHEY and CDR2 SVGAGI. Deletions cut 2 bases from V and 2 bases from J, with 9 bases between. This CDR3 has 14 residues. This CDR3 is CASSYLQGNYGYTF. For the CDR3, the DNA is TGTGCCAGCAGTTACCTCCAGGGGAACTATGGCTACACCTTC.

V is TRBV10-3 and J is TRBJ2-5; D is undetermined. The CDR3 loop spans 13 amino acids. Trimming left V 6 bases short and J 4 bases short, with 12 bases between. From germline, CDR1 is ENHRY and CDR2 SYGVKD. CDR3 protein: CAIREPRGETQYF. CDR3 coding DNA: TGTGCCATCAGGGAACCCCGTGGAGAGACCCAGTACTTC.

The V and J genes are TRBV7-2 and TRBJ2-5; no definite D call. Trimming removed 1 base at V and 1 base at J, with 7 bases between. CDR3 length: 14 amino acids. Germline CDR1 is SGHTA and CDR2 is FQGNSA. This CDR3 reads CASSLGPTQETQYF. DNA for the CDR3: TGTGCCAGCAGCTTAGGACCAACCCAAGAGACCCAGTACTTC.

This chain joins TRBV7-7 and TRBJ2-5; D gene unclear. The V end lost 1 base, the J end lost 5 bases, and 17 bases lay between the germline ends. Germline-derived CDR1 and CDR2 are SSHAT and FNYEAQ (reference sequence). CDR3 length: 16 amino acids. CDR3 DNA sequence: TGTGCCAGCAGCTTAGTCCCGGTGGTGGTAGGGGAGACCCAGTACTTC. Translating it yields CASSLVPVVVGETQYF.

V usage is TRBV12-5 and J usage is TRBJ2-1, with TRBD2 matching over 9 bases. The V gene's germline CDR1 is LGHNT and CDR2 FRNRAP. V gave up 4 bases and J gave up 8 bases; unmatched junction bases: 9. The CDR3 loop spans 15 amino acids. CDR3 DNA: TGTGCTAGTGGTTCCTCAAGCGGGGGGCCCCATGAGCAGTTCTTC. Amino acids: CASGSSSGGPHEQFF.

The chain carries TRBV5-1 and TRBJ2-7; no definite D call. V lost 0 bases to trimming and J lost 3 bases, with 4 bases between them. The germline V gene has CDR1 SGHRS and CDR2 YFSETQ. The CDR3 sequence is 12 residues long. The CDR3 region is CASSLEGYEQYF. As DNA, the CDR3 is TGCGCCAGCAGCTTGGAAGGCTACGAGCAGTACTTC.

This clone occurred once. This chain uses TRBV6-1 with TRBJ2-3; TRBD1 matches at 11 bases. Germline lookup yields CDR1 MNHNS and CDR2 SASEGT. CDR3 size: 16 residues. Trimming cost V 0 bases and J 4 bases; bases outside gene matches: 3. CDR3 nucleotides: TGTGCCAGCAGTGAAGCTCCGGGACAGGGGGCAGATACGCAGTATTTT. Translation gives CASSEAPGQGADTQYF.

This sequence joins TRBV15 and TRBJ2-7; weak D call: TRBD1 (6 bases). Deletions cut 5 bases from V and 6 bases from J, with 17 bases between. Germline lookup yields CDR1 LNHNV and CDR2 YYDKDF (reference sequence). The CDR3 sequence is 14 residues long. CDR3 DNA: TGTGCCACCAGCGAGATTAGGACAGATGGCGAGCAGTACTTC. It specifies CATSEIRTDGEQYF. The full variable domain, rest sourced from reference TRBV15 and TRBJ2-7, is DAMVIQNPRYQVTQFGKPVTLSCSQTLNHNVMYWYQQKSSQAPKLLFHYYDKDFNNEADTPDNFQSRRPNTSFCFLDIRSPGLGDTAMYLCATSEIRTDGEQYFGPGTRLTVT.

The V and J genes are TRBV6-1 and TRBJ1-1; D possibly corresponds to TRBD1 (5 bases). This CDR3 is 13 amino acids long. CDR1 and CDR2 from the germline V gene are MNHNS and SASEGT. Trimming took off 6 bases at V and 3 bases at J, with 11 bases between the two ends. The CDR3 sequence is CASRQDADTEAFF. Written as DNA, the CDR3 is TGTGCCAGCAGACAGGATGCGGACACTGAAGCTTTCTTT.

This clone was picked up a small number of times. V gene TRBV7-3 combines with J gene TRBJ2-3; 11 bases agree with TRBD2. This CDR3 is 18 amino acids long. V trimming: 4 bases; J trimming: 2 bases; junction bases outside the gene matches: 11. Germline V gives CDR1 SGHTA, CDR2 FQGTGA. The CDR3 DNA reads TGTGCCAGCAGCTCCCAATCGACTAGCGGGGCCAACACAGATACGCAGTATTTT. Translated, it gives CASSSQSTSGANTDTQYF.

CDR3 region: CASRPGGPYEEQFF. The CDR3 DNA is TGTGCTTCCCGCCCAGGGGGGCCTTACGAGGAGCAGTTCTTC. V usage is TRBV14 and J usage is TRBJ2-1; tentative D call: TRBD1 (7 bases). The CDR3 has 14 residues. The V gene's germline CDR1 is SGHDN and CDR2 FVKESK.

This clone was recorded only once. The chain couples TRBV19 to TRBJ2-1, with D tentatively TRBD2 (5 bases). The CDR3 has 17 amino acids. V was trimmed by 5 bases and J by 3 bases, leaving 20 bases between them. Germline V lookup: CDR1 LNHDA, CDR2 SQIVND (reference sequence). The CDR3, as DNA: TGTGCCAGTAGTCGTCCAGGCGGGCAGACCCTCTACAATGAGCAGTTCTTC. This translates into CASSRPGGQTLYNEQFF.

The chain carries TRBV6-4 and TRBJ1-4, with 7 bases matching TRBD1. The junction had 9 bases not matched to a gene; V was cut back by 10 bases and J by 4 bases. Germline CDR1 and CDR2: MRHNA and SNTAGT. This CDR3 region has 14 residues. In DNA form, the CDR3 reads TGTGCCACTCCGCCCAGGGGGGGTAATGAAAAACTGTTTTTT. Translation gives CATPPRGGNEKLFF.

This clone has just a few counts. The chain combines TRBV19 with TRBJ2-1; D might be TRBD2 (6 bases). This CDR3 is 15 amino acids long. Trimming removed 4 bases at V and 2 bases at J, with 12 bases between. CDR1 is LNHDA and CDR2 is SQIVND in the germline V gene (reference sequence). This CDR3 is CASSRGDFAYNEQFF. The CDR3 bases are TGTGCCAGTAGTAGGGGGGACTTCGCCTACAATGAGCAGTTCTTC.

The V and J genes are TRBV5-1 and TRBJ2-3; 7 nucleotides agree with TRBD1. J was trimmed by 0 bases and V by 9 bases; bases with no gene match: 4. The CDR3 contains 13 residues. Germline V CDR1 and CDR2: SGHRS, YFSETQ. The CDR3 DNA is TGCGCCACCAGACAGGGTAGCACAGATACGCAGTATTTT. Amino acids: CATRQGSTDTQYF.

The chain uses TRBV6-5 and TRBJ2-7; TRBD2 matches 14 bases. This CDR3 region has 15 residues. The V gene's germline CDR1 is MNHEY and CDR2 SVGAGI. After removal of 6 bases from V and 6 bases from J, the junction contained 7 bases not matched to a gene. DNA for the CDR3: TGTGCCAGCAGCCGACTAGCGGGGGGGCTTTCCGAGCAGTACTTC. It yields the protein CASSRLAGGLSEQYF.

V gene TRBV4-1 combines with J gene TRBJ1-6; no clear D gene. The germline gives CDR1 MGHRA, CDR2 YSYEKL. The CDR3 spans 17 residues. V lost 1 base and J 0 bases, leaving 10 bases between the germline ends. CDR3 in amino acids: CASSQGIARSYNSPLHF. CDR3 in DNA: TGCGCCAGCAGCCAAGGTATTGCTCGCTCCTATAATTCACCCCTCCACTTT.